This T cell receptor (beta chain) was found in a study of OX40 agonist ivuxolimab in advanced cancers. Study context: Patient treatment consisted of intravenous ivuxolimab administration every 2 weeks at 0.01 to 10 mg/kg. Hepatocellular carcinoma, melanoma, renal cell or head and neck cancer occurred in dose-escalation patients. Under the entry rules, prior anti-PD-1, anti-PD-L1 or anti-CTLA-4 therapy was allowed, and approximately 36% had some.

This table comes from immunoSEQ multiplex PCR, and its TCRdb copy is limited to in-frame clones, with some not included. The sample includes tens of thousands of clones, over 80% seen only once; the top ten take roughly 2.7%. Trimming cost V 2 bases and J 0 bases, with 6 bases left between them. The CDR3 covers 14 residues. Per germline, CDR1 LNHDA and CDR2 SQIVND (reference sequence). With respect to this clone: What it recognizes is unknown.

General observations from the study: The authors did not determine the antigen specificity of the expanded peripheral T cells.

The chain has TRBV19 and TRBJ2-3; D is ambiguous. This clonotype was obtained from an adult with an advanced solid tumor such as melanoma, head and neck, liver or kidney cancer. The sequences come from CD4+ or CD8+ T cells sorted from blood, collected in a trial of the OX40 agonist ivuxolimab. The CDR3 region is CASSITGSTDTQYF. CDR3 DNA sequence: TGTGCCAGTAGTATAACCGGAAGCACAGATACGCAGTATTTT.